This TCR beta chain originates from a study of shared clonotypes between healthy human individuals. Study outcomes and limitations: Estimated richness was generally greater in naive than memory subsets. Some clonotypes were shared by all four sorted-subset donors, while others were not shared. The non-shared ones had lower generation probabilities than the shared ones.

Produced via immunoSEQ multiplex PCR; TCRdb's table is partial and in-frame only. The sample consists of around 1.4 million clones, approximately 98.5% of them appearing once. CDR1 is MNHEY and CDR2 is SVGAGI in the germline V gene. V lost 8 bases and J lost 4, with 20 bases in between. This CDR3 comprises 15 residues. Concerning this clone: Its antigen is not known.

Input material: naive CD4+ T cells sorted from blood. As to subset: CD45RA+ positively selected. V and J are TRBV6-5 and TRBJ1-1; D remains ambiguous. The TCR sequence derives from a man younger than 45 in good health. Here the CDR3 reads CASVIDGTVGTEAFF. The DNA for the CDR3 is TGTGCCAGCGTCATAGACGGCACAGTTGGCACTGAAGCTTTCTTT.